Listed below are T cell receptor beta chains from one sample, sequenced in a study of T cells in localized non-small cell lung cancer. Only in-frame clones appear in the TCRdb table, and some are missing; sequencing was by immunoSEQ multiplex PCR. The table has fewer than 90,000 clones, roughly 75% seen once. Sequences were derived from PBMCs, sampled before any cancer treatment. Source of these receptors: a man aged 40-75 years with stage II squamous cell lung carcinoma. Both conserved end residues are part of each CDR3. Each record gives: D gene, V gene, J gene, clone size, CDR3 protein, CDR3 DNA. The D gene is left open where the match is weak. A clone size is listed for some rows: how often the clone was seen (once, few, many), or a class if it is expanded.

D gene: NA
V gene: TRBV5-4
J gene: TRBJ2-5
clone size: NA
CDR3 protein: CASSSDSFQETQYF
CDR3 DNA: TGTGCCAGCAGCTCGGACAGCTTTCAAGAGACCCAGTACTTC

D gene: NA
V gene: TRBV9
J gene: TRBJ2-2
clone size: NA
CDR3 protein: CASSVGADVNTGELFF
CDR3 DNA: TGTGCCAGCAGCGTAGGTGCAGACGTGAACACCGGGGAGCTGTTTTTT

D gene: TRBD1
V gene: TRBV28
J gene: TRBJ1-5
clone size: few
CDR3 protein: CASTDRGIRKGQPQHF
CDR3 DNA: TGTGCCAGCACGGACAGGGGCATCAGGAAGGGTCAGCCCCAGCATTTT

D gene: TRBD2
V gene: TRBV29-1
J gene: TRBJ2-7
clone size: NA
CDR3 protein: CSASSGVSSYEQYF
CDR3 DNA: TGCAGCGCGTCTAGCGGGGTAAGCTCCTACGAGCAGTACTTC

D gene: TRBD1
V gene: TRBV29-1
J gene: TRBJ1-2
clone size: NA
CDR3 protein: CSGGDSPNYGYTF
CDR3 DNA: TGCAGCGGCGGGGACAGTCCTAACTATGGCTACACCTTC

D gene: NA
V gene: TRBV7-9
J gene: TRBJ2-2
clone size: NA
CDR3 protein: CASTPSSAHTGELFF
CDR3 DNA: TGTGCCAGCACCCCCTCTAGCGCCCACACCGGGGAGCTGTTTTTT

D gene: NA
V gene: TRBV30
J gene: TRBJ2-7
clone size: NA
CDR3 protein: CAWSSQGEQYF
CDR3 DNA: TGTGCCTGGAGTTCCCAGGGCGAGCAGTACTTC

D gene: TRBD2
V gene: TRBV7-2
J gene: TRBJ2-1
clone size: NA
CDR3 protein: CASSSGLAGYNEQFF
CDR3 DNA: TGTGCCAGCAGCTCGGGACTAGCGGGATACAATGAGCAGTTCTTC

D gene: NA
V gene: TRBV5-5
J gene: TRBJ2-1
clone size: few
CDR3 protein: CASSQGTYNEQFF
CDR3 DNA: TGTGCCAGCAGTCAGGGCACCTACAATGAGCAGTTCTTC

D gene: TRBD2
V gene: TRBV9
J gene: TRBJ2-3
clone size: NA
CDR3 protein: CASSGTSGGPKSTDTQYF
CDR3 DNA: TGTGCCAGCAGCGGGACTAGCGGGGGGCCCAAATCCACAGATACGCAGTATTTT

D gene: NA
V gene: TRBV28
J gene: TRBJ1-6
clone size: NA
CDR3 protein: CASTSGPNSPLHF
CDR3 DNA: TGTGCCAGCACCTCGGGGCCCAATTCACCCCTCCACTTT

D gene: NA
V gene: TRBV4-3
J gene: TRBJ1-5
clone size: NA
CDR3 protein: CASSQEAGGGQPQHF
CDR3 DNA: TGCGCCAGCAGCCAAGAGGCCGGGGGCGGACAGCCCCAGCATTTT

D gene: TRBD2
V gene: TRBV7-9
J gene: TRBJ2-3
clone size: once
CDR3 protein: CASSPISGASTDTQYF
CDR3 DNA: TGTGCCAGCAGCCCCATTAGCGGGGCTAGCACAGATACGCAGTATTTT

D gene: NA
V gene: TRBV2
J gene: TRBJ1-5
clone size: NA
CDR3 protein: CASSEGTVLQPQHF
CDR3 DNA: TGTGCCAGCAGTGAAGGGACGGTTCTTCAGCCCCAGCATTTT

D gene: TRBD2
V gene: TRBV5-4
J gene: TRBJ2-1
clone size: NA
CDR3 protein: CASSLRLAGYNEQFF
CDR3 DNA: TGTGCCAGCAGCTTGAGACTAGCGGGGTACAATGAGCAGTTCTTC

D gene: TRBD1
V gene: TRBV7-3
J gene: TRBJ1-5
clone size: NA
CDR3 protein: CASSHTRGQGTDSNQPQHF
CDR3 DNA: TGTGCCAGCAGCCACACCCGGGGACAGGGGACTGATAGCAATCAGCCCCAGCATTTT

D gene: NA
V gene: TRBV6-4
J gene: TRBJ2-1
clone size: NA
CDR3 protein: CASSRTPQTYNEQFF
CDR3 DNA: TGTGCCAGCAGCCGGACTCCTCAGACCTACAATGAGCAGTTCTTC

D gene: NA
V gene: TRBV6-5
J gene: TRBJ2-7
clone size: few
CDR3 protein: CASRVWLQGPYEQYF
CDR3 DNA: TGTGCCAGCAGAGTATGGCTTCAGGGGCCCTACGAGCAGTACTTC

D gene: NA
V gene: TRBV11-1
J gene: TRBJ1-1
clone size: NA
CDR3 protein: CASSLNRKGTEAFF
CDR3 DNA: TGTGCCAGCAGCTTGAACCGGAAGGGCACTGAAGCTTTCTTT

D gene: NA
V gene: TRBV19
J gene: TRBJ1-5
clone size: NA
CDR3 protein: CASSPPGSGTIYQPQHF
CDR3 DNA: TGTGCCAGTAGTCCTCCGGGCTCCGGGACCATTTATCAGCCCCAGCATTTT

D gene: NA
V gene: TRBV30
J gene: TRBJ1-3
clone size: NA
CDR3 protein: CAWTLGTSGNTIYF
CDR3 DNA: TGTGCCTGGACCTTAGGGACCTCTGGAAACACCATATATTTT

D gene: TRBD2
V gene: TRBV2
J gene: TRBJ2-1
clone size: NA
CDR3 protein: CASSAGLVPFAYNEQFF
CDR3 DNA: TGTGCCAGCAGCGCGGGACTAGTCCCCTTTGCCTACAATGAGCAGTTCTTC

D gene: NA
V gene: TRBV12-5
J gene: TRBJ1-2
clone size: NA
CDR3 protein: CASGLWGRTYGYTF
CDR3 DNA: TGTGCTAGTGGTTTGTGGGGACGAACCTATGGCTACACCTTC

D gene: NA
V gene: TRBV30
J gene: TRBJ2-3
clone size: NA
CDR3 protein: CAWRRLASTDTQYF
CDR3 DNA: TGTGCCTGGAGGCGGCTAGCGAGCACAGATACGCAGTATTTT

D gene: NA
V gene: TRBV15
J gene: TRBJ2-2
clone size: NA
CDR3 protein: CATSRDTRAVELFF
CDR3 DNA: TGTGCCACCAGCAGAGATACCAGGGCTGTGGAGCTGTTTTTT

D gene: TRBD1
V gene: TRBV18
J gene: TRBJ1-1
clone size: NA
CDR3 protein: CASSRDRYTEAFF
CDR3 DNA: TGTGCCAGCTCACGGGACAGGTACACTGAAGCTTTCTTT

D gene: NA
V gene: TRBV14
J gene: TRBJ2-2
clone size: NA
CDR3 protein: CASSPHLNTGELFF
CDR3 DNA: TGTGCCAGCAGCCCACACTTAAACACCGGGGAGCTGTTTTTT